These T cell receptor beta chains were read from a single sample in a study of blood T cell repertoires in COVID-19. Sequencing used immunoSEQ multiplex PCR; TCRdb keeps in-frame clones, though not all of them. The sample has approximately 390,000 clones, around 87% seen once. Sequencing used peripheral blood. The receptors were gathered from an older woman with COVID-19, enrolled during active disease. Both conserved end residues are part of each CDR3. The D gene is left open where the match is weak. Rows may omit the clone size; those that give it use once, few, many or a size class.

j_call,d_call,v_call,clone_size,cdr3_aa,cdr3_nt
TRBJ2-7,TRBD1,TRBV7-6,.,CASSPGGPEQYF,TGTGCCAGCAGCCCAGGGGGACCCGAGCAGTACTTC
TRBJ2-7,TRBD1,TRBV20-1,.,CSAGTGAEQYF,TGCAGTGCCGGGACAGGGGCCGAGCAGTACTTC
TRBJ1-4,TRBD1,TRBV30,.,CAWSVQGQGFNEKLFF,TGTGCCTGGAGTGTACAGGGGCAGGGGTTCAATGAAAAACTGTTTTTT
TRBJ1-5,TRBD1,TRBV18,once,CASSLGTGDQPQHF,TGTGCCAGCTCACTAGGGACAGGGGATCAGCCCCAGCATTTT
TRBJ2-5,TRBD1,TRBV12-3/TRBV12-4,.,CASSFDREETQYF,TGTGCCAGCAGTTTCGACAGGGAAGAGACCCAGTACTTC
TRBJ2-5,.,TRBV19,.,CASSPRALQGETQYF,TGTGCCAGTAGTCCAAGGGCCCTTCAGGGAGAGACCCAGTACTTC
TRBJ2-5,TRBD1,TRBV4-1,.,CASSQDPGQGKTQYF,TGCGCCAGCAGCCAAGATCCGGGACAGGGGAAGACCCAGTACTTC
TRBJ2-3,TRBD1,TRBV5-1,.,CASSPQGASTDTQYF,TGCGCCAGCAGCCCACAGGGGGCGAGCACAGATACGCAGTATTTT
TRBJ1-2,.,TRBV3-1/TRBV3-2,.,CASSPGFNGYTF,TGTGCCAGCAGCCCAGGTTTTAATGGCTACACCTTC
TRBJ1-1,.,TRBV3-1/TRBV3-2,.,CASSQAGRGDTEAFF,TGTGCCAGCAGCCAAGCTGGGAGGGGGGACACTGAAGCTTTCTTT
TRBJ1-1,TRBD1,TRBV5-1,.,CASSRTGWDTEAFF,TGCGCCAGCAGCCGGACAGGGTGGGACACTGAAGCTTTCTTT
TRBJ2-2,TRBD2,TRBV7-3,.,CASSPAGVPTGELFF,TGTGCCAGCAGCCCCGCGGGGGTCCCCACCGGGGAGCTGTTTTTT
TRBJ2-1,TRBD2,TRBV10-3,.,CAIKGGGAYNEQFF,TGTGCCATCAAGGGCGGGGGGGCTTACAATGAGCAGTTCTTC
TRBJ2-1,.,TRBV7-3,.,CASSLRGSTSYNEQFF,TGTGCCAGCAGCTTAAGGGGCAGCACATCCTACAATGAGCAGTTCTTC
TRBJ2-7,TRBD2,TRBV11-2,.,CASSLVAGDLLEQYF,TGTGCCAGCAGCTTAGTGGCGGGGGACCTCCTCGAGCAGTACTTC
TRBJ1-3,.,TRBV2,once,CASSEGGGSLSGNTIYF,TGTGCCAGCAGTGAGGGCGGGGGGTCCCTCTCTGGAAACACCATATATTTT
TRBJ1-2,.,TRBV6-5,.,CASSYKTGGYGYTF,TGTGCCAGCAGTTACAAGACGGGGGGCTATGGCTACACCTTC
TRBJ1-1,.,TRBV10-2,.,CAISYSQNTEAFF,TGCGCCATTTCCTACAGCCAGAACACTGAAGCTTTCTTT
TRBJ1-5,.,TRBV7-9,.,CASSGIQGQPQHF,TGTGCCAGCAGCGGAATACAGGGACAGCCCCAGCATTTT
TRBJ1-2,.,TRBV6-2/TRBV6-3,.,CASSYSHRTNYGYTF,TGTGCCAGCAGTTACAGCCACAGAACTAACTATGGCTACACCTTC
TRBJ1-1,.,TRBV4-1,.,CASSQGGWGAEAFF,TGCGCCAGCAGCCAGGGGGGGTGGGGCGCTGAAGCTTTCTTT
TRBJ1-2,.,TRBV6-5,.,CASRKGGPYGYTF,TGTGCCAGCCGAAAAGGGGGTCCCTATGGCTACACCTTC
TRBJ2-2,.,TRBV5-1,.,CASSLEGPGTGELFF,TGCGCCAGCAGCTTGGAGGGGCCCGGCACCGGGGAGCTGTTTTTT
TRBJ1-6,.,TRBV6-5,.,CASSYDSAAGNSPLHF,TGTGCCAGCAGTTATGACAGCGCAGCGGGTAATTCACCCCTCCACTTT
TRBJ1-5,TRBD1,TRBV6-1,.,CASRLGGQHNQPQHF,TGTGCCAGCAGGTTGGGGGGACAGCACAATCAGCCCCAGCATTTT
TRBJ1-4,.,TRBV5-4,.,CASSLGGGYEKLFF,TGTGCCAGCAGCTTGGGGGGGGGTTATGAAAAACTGTTTTTT
TRBJ2-3,TRBD2,TRBV19,.,CASSIDLAGGSTDTQYF,TGTGCCAGTAGTATAGATCTAGCGGGGGGAAGCACAGATACGCAGTATTTT
TRBJ1-2,.,TRBV12-3/TRBV12-4,once,CASSSTGFRYTF,TGTGCCAGCAGTTCAACAGGGTTTCGGTACACCTTC
TRBJ2-3,.,TRBV2,few,CASKAGAPDTQYF,TGTGCCAGCAAGGCGGGGGCTCCCGATACGCAGTATTTT
TRBJ1-4,TRBD1,TRBV5-1,.,CASSVGQITMNEKLFF,TGCGCCAGCAGCGTGGGACAGATTACAATGAATGAAAAACTGTTTTTT
TRBJ1-3,.,TRBV28,.,CASSTKLRSGNTIYF,TGTGCCAGCAGCACCAAGCTACGCTCTGGAAACACCATATATTTT
TRBJ1-1,.,TRBV4-2,.,CASSPGVGLAEAFF,TGTGCCAGCAGCCCAGGGGTAGGTCTTGCTGAAGCTTTCTTT
TRBJ2-3,TRBD2,TRBV19,.,CASSLGLAGSTDTQYF,TGTGCCAGTAGTCTGGGACTAGCGGGGAGCACAGATACGCAGTATTTT
TRBJ2-6,TRBD2,TRBV19,.,CASGGAHGANVLTF,TGTGCCAGCGGGGGGGCGCACGGGGCCAACGTCCTGACTTTC
TRBJ2-7,TRBD2,TRBV6-5,.,CASTRLAGALEQYF,TGTGCCAGCACGCGACTAGCGGGGGCACTTGAGCAGTACTTC
TRBJ1-2,TRBD1,TRBV5-1,once,CASSWGQGAFGYTF,TGCGCCAGCAGCTGGGGACAGGGGGCTTTTGGCTACACCTTC
TRBJ2-5,TRBD1,TRBV19,.,CASSLETGGLKTQYF,TGTGCCTCCTCCCTCGAGACAGGGGGTTTGAAGACCCAGTACTTC
TRBJ1-2,.,TRBV5-1,.,CASSLVGPGRGAFDGYTF,TGCGCCAGCAGCTTGGTGGGACCGGGGCGGGGGGCGTTCGATGGCTACACCTTC
TRBJ1-2,.,TRBV3-1/TRBV3-2,.,CASSHLASNYGYTF,TGTGCCAGCAGCCACTTAGCATCTAACTATGGCTACACCTTC
TRBJ1-1,.,TRBV7-6,.,CASSLMAGANTEAFF,TGTGCCAGCAGCTTAATGGCAGGGGCGAACACTGAAGCTTTCTTT
TRBJ2-4,TRBD1,TRBV6-5,.,CASEETGRAKNIQYF,TGTGCCAGTGAGGAGACAGGGCGAGCCAAAAACATTCAGTACTTC
TRBJ1-4,.,TRBV7-8,few,CASSPGTLSANEKLFF,TGTGCCAGCAGCCCAGGGACACTTTCTGCTAATGAAAAACTGTTTTTT
TRBJ1-4,TRBD1,TRBV7-6,.,CASSPRAGTGNEKLFF,TGTGCCAGCAGCCCACGTGCGGGGACAGGGAATGAAAAACTGTTTTTT
TRBJ2-7,.,TRBV27,.,CASSRGGGEQYF,TGTGCCAGCAGTAGAGGGGGGGGCGAGCAGTACTTC
TRBJ1-4,TRBD1,TRBV7-6,.,CASSLMSGGQGVEKLFF,TGTGCCAGCAGCTTAATGAGCGGGGGACAGGGGGTTGAAAAACTGTTTTTT
TRBJ1-2,.,TRBV6-5,.,CASRDSLNYGYTF,TGTGCCAGCAGGGACAGCCTTAACTATGGCTACACCTTC
TRBJ1-5,.,TRBV4-1,.,CASSPGVSNQPQHF,TGCGCCAGCAGCCCCGGGGTTAGCAATCAGCCCCAGCATTTT
TRBJ2-3,.,TRBV19,.,CASKEADTQYF,TGTGCCAGCAAAGAGGCAGATACGCAGTATTTT
TRBJ1-6,.,TRBV6-5,.,CASSYSSYNSPLHF,TGTGCCAGCAGTTACTCGAGCTATAATTCACCCCTCCACTTT
TRBJ2-5,.,TRBV19,.,CASSIVNRQETQYF,TGTGCCAGTAGTATCGTTAATCGGCAAGAGACCCAGTACTTC
TRBJ2-1,.,TRBV10-3,.,CAISYLGNRGEQFF,TGTGCCATCAGTTATCTAGGGAACCGGGGTGAGCAGTTCTTC
TRBJ1-6,.,TRBV2,.,CASSDRGSRSYNSPLHF,TGTGCCAGCAGTGACCGGGGGTCGCGCTCCTATAATTCACCCCTCCACTTT
TRBJ2-3,.,TRBV6-5,.,CASLRGTSTDTQYF,TGTGCCAGCCTCCGGGGGACTAGCACAGATACGCAGTATTTT
TRBJ2-7,.,TRBV5-1,.,CASSLDGQMRRPYEQYF,TGCGCCAGCAGCTTGGACGGACAAATGCGTCGTCCATACGAGCAGTACTTC